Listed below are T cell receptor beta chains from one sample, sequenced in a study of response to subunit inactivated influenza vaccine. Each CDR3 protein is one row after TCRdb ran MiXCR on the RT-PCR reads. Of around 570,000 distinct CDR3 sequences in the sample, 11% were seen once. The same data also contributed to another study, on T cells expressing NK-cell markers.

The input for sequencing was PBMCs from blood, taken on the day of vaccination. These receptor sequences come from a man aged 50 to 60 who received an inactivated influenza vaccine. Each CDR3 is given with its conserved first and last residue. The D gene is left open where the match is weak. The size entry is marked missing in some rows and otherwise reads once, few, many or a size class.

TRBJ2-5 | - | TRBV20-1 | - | TGCAGTGCTAGCCCCGCAGCACACCCCCAAGAGACCCAGTACTTC | CSASPAAHPQETQYF
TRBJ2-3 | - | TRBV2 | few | TGTGCCAGCAGCCCCATCTTGGGCATAGATACGCAGTATTTT | CASSPILGIDTQYF
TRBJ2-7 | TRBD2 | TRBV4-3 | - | TGCGCCAGCAGCCAAAGCACCCTAGCGGGGGGCACCTACGAGCAGTACTTC | CASSQSTLAGGTYEQYF
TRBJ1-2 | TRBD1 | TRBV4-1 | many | TGCGCCAGCAGCGGACAGGGGAACTATGGCTACACCTTC | CASSGQGNYGYTF
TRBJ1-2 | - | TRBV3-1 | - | TGTGCCAGCAGCCAAGTGGAAAGGACAAGTGGCTACACCTTC | CASSQVERTSGYTF
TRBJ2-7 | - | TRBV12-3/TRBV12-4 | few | TGTGCCAGCAGTTCGACAGGCATCGCCTCCTACGAGCAGTACTTC | CASSSTGIASYEQYF
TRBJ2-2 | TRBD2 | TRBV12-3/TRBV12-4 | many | TGTGCCAGCAGCCCACTAGCGGGGGTGCTTTCTGGGGAGCTGTTTTTT | CASSPLAGVLSGELFF
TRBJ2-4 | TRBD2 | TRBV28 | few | TGTGCCAGCAGCCCTAGCGGGAGGGAAAACATTCAGTACTTC | CASSPSGRENIQYF
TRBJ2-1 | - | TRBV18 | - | TGTGCCAGCTCACCACACCAAGGGGTAAATGAGCAGTTCTTC | CASSPHQGVNEQFF
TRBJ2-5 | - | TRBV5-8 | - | TGTGCCAGCACCAACCCCAACAAGGGGGAACAAGAGACCCAGTACTTC | CASTNPNKGEQETQYF
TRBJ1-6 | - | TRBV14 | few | TGTGCCAGCAGCCAAGATTTAGGACCCTATTCACCCCTCCACTTT | CASSQDLGPYSPLHF
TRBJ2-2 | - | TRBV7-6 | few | TGTGCCAGCAGCTTAGCGTATACAGGAGCCGGGGAGCTGTTTTTT | CASSLAYTGAGELFF
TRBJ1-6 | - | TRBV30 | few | TGTGCGTCGGGCCGCAGGGTGGGTTCACCCCTCCACTTT | CASGRRVGSPLHF
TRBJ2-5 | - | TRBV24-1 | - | TGTGCCACCAGACACGGAGCGGGAGAGACCCAGTACTTC | CATRHGAGETQYF
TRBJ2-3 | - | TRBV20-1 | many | TGCAGTGCTTCGGAGAGCGCCACCGATACGCAGTATTTT | CSASESATDTQYF
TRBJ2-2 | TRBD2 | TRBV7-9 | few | TGTGCCAGCAGCCCTCCTAGCGGGGGATACACCGGGGAGCTGTTTTTT | CASSPPSGGYTGELFF
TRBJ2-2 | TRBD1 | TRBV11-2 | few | TGTGCCAGCAGCCCTAGCCCCGGCAGGGGGCTCATATCACGCAACACCGGGGAGCTGTTTTTT | CASSPSPGRGLISRNTGELFF
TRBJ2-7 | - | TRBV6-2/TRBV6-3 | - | TGTGCCAGCAGTTACTCGAATTTGCAGCAGTACTTC | CASSYSNLQQYF
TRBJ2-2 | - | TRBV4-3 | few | TGCGCCAGCAGCCAAGATAGGTGGGCCGTAAACACCGGGGAGCTGTTTTTT | CASSQDRWAVNTGELFF
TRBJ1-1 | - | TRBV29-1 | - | TGCAGCGTTGTGCGAGGGGAACTTCTTGGGACAGAAGCTTTCTTT | CSVVRGELLGTEAFF
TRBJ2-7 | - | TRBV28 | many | TGTGCCAGCGGGGGAGGATACGAGCAGTACTTC | CASGGGYEQYF
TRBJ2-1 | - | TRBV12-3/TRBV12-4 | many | TGTGCCAGCAGTTCGGAGACTTACAATGAGCAGTTCTTC | CASSSETYNEQFF
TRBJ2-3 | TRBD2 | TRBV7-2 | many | TGTGCCAGCAGCTTATCACTAGCGGGCCGTCATACGCAGTATTTT | CASSLSLAGRHTQYF
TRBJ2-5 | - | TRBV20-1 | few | TGCAGTGCTAGGAAGGGACAAGAGACCCAGTACTTC | CSARKGQETQYF
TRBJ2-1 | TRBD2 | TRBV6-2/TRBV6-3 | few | TGTGCCAGCAGTCCTACTACCGGGACTAGCGGGACTGAAAGCTCCTACAATGAGCAGTTCTTC | CASSPTTGTSGTESSYNEQFF
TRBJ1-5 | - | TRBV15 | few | TGTGCCACCAGCAGAGATGGGGGGGGGCTGGGTCAGCCCCAGCATTTT | CATSRDGGGLGQPQHF
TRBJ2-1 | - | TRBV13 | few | TGTGCCAGCAGCTTCGAGGGGGACTCGGTAACCTACAATGAGCAGTTCTTC | CASSFEGDSVTYNEQFF
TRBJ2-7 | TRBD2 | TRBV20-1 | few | TGCAGTGCTAAACGGACTAGCGGGTTTCGCTCCTACGAGCAGTACTTC | CSAKRTSGFRSYEQYF
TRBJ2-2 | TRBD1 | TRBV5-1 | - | TGCGCCAGCAGCGTGAGGGGGCGAACCGGGGAGCTGTTTTTT | CASSVRGRTGELFF
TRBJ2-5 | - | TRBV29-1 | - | TGCAGCGTTGAGCCGACGAGCCAAGAGACCCAGTACTTC | CSVEPTSQETQYF
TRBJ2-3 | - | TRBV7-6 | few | TGTGCCAGCAGCGGCGTTGCTTCTAGCACAGATACGCAGTATTTT | CASSGVASSTDTQYF
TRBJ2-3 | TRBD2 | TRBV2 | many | TGTGCCAGCAGTGTGACTAGCGGGGGGCCAAGCACAGATACGCAGTATTTT | CASSVTSGGPSTDTQYF
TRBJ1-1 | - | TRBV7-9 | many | TGTGCCAGCAGCCTGGGGGGGCGGGGATACACTGAAGCTTTCTTT | CASSLGGRGYTEAFF
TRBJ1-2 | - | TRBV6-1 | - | TGTGCCAGCAGTAGTACGGTTGGCTACACCTTC | CASSSTVGYTF
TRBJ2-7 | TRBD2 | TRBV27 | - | TGTGCCAGCAGTTTTAGGATGGTAGGCCCCGGACTAGCGGTGCCCTACGAGCAGTACTTC | CASSFRMVGPGLAVPYEQYF
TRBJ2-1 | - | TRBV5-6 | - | TGTGCCAGCAGGGGGGGGGCACACAGGGACAATGAGCAGTTCTTC | CASRGGAHRDNEQFF
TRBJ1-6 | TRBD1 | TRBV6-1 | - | TGTGCCAGCAGTCTCTGGGACAGGGATAATTCACCCCTCCACTTT | CASSLWDRDNSPLHF
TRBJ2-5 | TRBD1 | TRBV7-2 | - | TGTGCCAGCAGCTTATTCTGGACCGGGACAGGGCAAGAGACCCAGTACTTC | CASSLFWTGTGQETQYF
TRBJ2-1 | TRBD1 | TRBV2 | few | TGTGCCAGCCCTAAACCCGGGACAGGGTTGTACAATGAGCAGTTCTTC | CASPKPGTGLYNEQFF
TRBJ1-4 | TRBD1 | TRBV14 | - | TGTGCCAGCAGCCAATTCACAGGGGGCACTAATGAAAAACTGTTTTTT | CASSQFTGGTNEKLFF
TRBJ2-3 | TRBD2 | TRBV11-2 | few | TGTGCCAGCAGCAAGCGGGACACAGATACGCAGTATTTT | CASSKRDTDTQYF
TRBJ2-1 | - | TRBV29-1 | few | TGCAGCGTTGAAGATCTTCAAGGGAAAAGCTCCTACAATGAGCAGTTCTTC | CSVEDLQGKSSYNEQFF
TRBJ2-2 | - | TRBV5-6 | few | TGTGCCAGCAGCTTGGTTTTTTACACCGGGGAGCTGTTTTTT | CASSLVFYTGELFF
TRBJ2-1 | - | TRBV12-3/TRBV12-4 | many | TGTGCCAGCAGTTTAAATTCCTTGTTGGCAGGGGGGGACAATGAGCAGTTCTTC | CASSLNSLLAGGDNEQFF
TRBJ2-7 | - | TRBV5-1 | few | TGCGCCAGCAGCTTGGACCTACTTGGCGAGCAGTACTTC | CASSLDLLGEQYF
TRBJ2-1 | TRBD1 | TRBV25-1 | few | TGTGCCAGCAGTCCAAGGACAGGGTTGAGCAATGAGCAGTTCTTC | CASSPRTGLSNEQFF
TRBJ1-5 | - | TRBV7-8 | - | TGTGCCAGCAGCTTCAGCCCTGGGACTTTAACTCAGCCCCAGCATTTT | CASSFSPGTLTQPQHF